This T cell receptor beta chain is drawn from a study of response to subunit inactivated influenza vaccine. Study-level results: There was a suggestion from the authors that each seasonal influenza vaccination recruits few new T cells.

One entry per CDR3 protein results from TCRdb running MiXCR on the RT-PCR reads. The sample consists of roughly 780,000 distinct CDR3 sequences, 18% of them appearing once. Regarding this clonotype: Its target is not known.

This CDR3 is 16 amino acids long. The V end lost 0 bases, the J end lost 0 bases, and 13 bases lay between the germline ends. In germline, CDR1 is SGHRS, CDR2 YFSETQ. The chain couples TRBV5-1 to TRBJ2-7, with D possibly TRBD2 on 6 matching bases. The origin of this receptor is a man aged 50-59 years who received an inactivated influenza vaccine. This material consisted of PBMCs from blood, taken 4 to 6 days after vaccination. CDR3 region: CASSLAAGSGSYEQYF. The CDR3 DNA reads TGCGCCAGCAGCTTGGCCGCGGGATCAGGCTCCTACGAGCAGTACTTC.